Listed below are T cell receptor beta chains from one sample, sequenced in a study of blood T cell repertoires in COVID-19. Repertoires were generated with immunoSEQ multiplex PCR, while TCRdb's copy carries only in-frame clones and drops some. Of 45,000 to 60,000 clones in the sample, 80% to 95% are singletons; the top ten hold approximately 3%. Sequenced input: peripheral blood. The receptors derive from a man in his forties or fifties with acute or convalescent COVID-19. The CDR3 runs from the conserved cysteine through the conserved F or W. A D gene is named only where the DNA matches it firmly. Clone size, where shown, is once, few, many, or a class for clones that have expanded.

TRBJ1-2 TRBV24-1 NA NA CATSDAANYGYTF TGTGCCACCAGTGATGCAGCGAACTATGGCTACACCTTC
TRBJ1-5 TRBV2 once NA CASRQGTSSQHF TGTGCCAGCAGGCAAGGGACAAGCTCTCAGCATTTT
TRBJ2-3 TRBV19 NA TRBD1 CASRSTGTGAGDTQYF TGTGCCAGTAGATCAACCGGGACAGGGGCAGGGGATACGCAGTATTTT
TRBJ1-2 TRBV10-3 NA NA CAISESVLRDHYGYTF TGTGCCATCAGTGAGTCGGTCCTCAGGGATCACTATGGCTACACCTTC
TRBJ1-3 TRBV2 NA TRBD1 CASSDITGEGAGNTIYF TGTGCCAGCAGCGACATTACAGGGGAAGGGGCAGGAAACACCATATATTTT
TRBJ1-5 TRBV7-9 NA TRBD1 CASSSGQGEHQPQHF TGTGCCAGCAGCTCTGGACAGGGCGAGCATCAGCCCCAGCATTTT
TRBJ1-3 TRBV6-1 NA NA CASSEARLGHSGNTIYF TGTGCCAGCAGTGAAGCGCGACTAGGGCACTCTGGAAACACCATATATTTT
TRBJ2-6 TRBV3-1/TRBV3-2 NA NA CASSLSSGANVLTF TGTGCCAGCAGCCTCAGCTCTGGGGCCAACGTCCTGACTTTC
TRBJ1-4 TRBV2 NA TRBD1 CASSEQGAREKLFF TGTGCCAGCAGTGAACAGGGGGCGCGTGAAAAACTGTTTTTT
TRBJ2-5 TRBV7-8 NA TRBD2 CASRPRLAGETQYF TGTGCCAGCAGACCCAGACTAGCCGGGGAGACCCAGTACTTC
TRBJ2-7 TRBV7-2 NA TRBD2 CASSTSGTSIYEQYF TGTGCCAGCAGCACTTCCGGGACTAGCATTTACGAGCAGTACTTC
TRBJ2-7 TRBV9 NA NA CASSRSGTSYEQYF TGTGCCAGCAGCCGGTCCGGGACATCCTACGAGCAGTACTTC
TRBJ2-2 TRBV29-1 NA TRBD1 CSAGRTGGTGELFF TGCAGCGCAGGCAGGACAGGGGGCACCGGGGAGCTGTTTTTT
TRBJ2-3 TRBV7-2 NA TRBD2 CASSWPSGGSPDTQYF TGTGCCAGCAGCTGGCCTAGCGGGGGGAGCCCAGATACGCAGTATTTT
TRBJ2-1 TRBV12-3/TRBV12-4 NA NA CASSLNYNEQFF TGTGCCAGCAGCCTTAACTACAATGAGCAGTTCTTC
TRBJ1-3 TRBV19 NA NA CASSTRQGYGNTIYF TGTGCCAGTAGTACGCGGCAAGGTTACGGAAACACCATATATTTT
TRBJ2-1 TRBV5-1 NA TRBD1 CASSLEQGEYNEQFF TGCGCCAGCAGCTTAGAACAGGGGGAGTACAATGAGCAGTTCTTC
TRBJ1-1 TRBV18 NA NA CASSPPGHWNTEAFF TGTGCCAGCTCACCCCCGGGACACTGGAACACTGAAGCTTTCTTT
TRBJ1-1 TRBV5-1 NA NA CASSLQVVEMNTEAFF TGCGCCAGCAGCCTCCAAGTGGTGGAGATGAACACTGAAGCTTTCTTT
TRBJ2-3 TRBV2 NA TRBD2 CASSVSGGADTQYF TGTGCCAGCAGTGTATCGGGGGGGGCAGATACGCAGTATTTT
TRBJ1-2 TRBV3-1/TRBV3-2 NA TRBD1 CASSQDRFVAGGSYGYTF TGTGCCAGCAGCCAAGATCGATTCGTGGCAGGGGGGTCCTATGGCTACACCTTC
TRBJ2-1 TRBV18 NA TRBD1 CASTGTGKNEQFF TGTGCCAGTACCGGGACAGGGAAGAATGAGCAGTTCTTC
TRBJ1-5 TRBV5-1 NA NA CASSFGGSNQPQHF TGCGCCAGCAGCTTCGGAGGGAGCAATCAGCCCCAGCATTTT
TRBJ1-2 TRBV2 NA TRBD1 CASRWGQGASYGYTF TGTGCCAGCAGATGGGGACAGGGGGCTAGCTATGGCTACACCTTC
TRBJ2-7 TRBV19 once NA CASSIPGSYEQYF TGTGCCAGTAGTATCCCGGGGTCCTACGAGCAGTACTTC
TRBJ2-7 TRBV7-2 NA TRBD1 CASSPNLGQVAYEQYF TGTGCCAGCAGCCCGAACCTCGGACAGGTCGCCTACGAGCAGTACTTC
TRBJ2-3 TRBV11-3 NA NA CASSPNSGTDTQYF TGTGCCAGCAGCCCAAATAGCGGAACAGATACGCAGTATTTT
TRBJ2-5 TRBV19 NA NA CASSTQVHQETQYF TGTGCCAGTAGTACACAGGTTCACCAAGAGACCCAGTACTTC
TRBJ2-7 TRBV4-1 NA TRBD1 CASSQSGTANYEQYF TGCGCCAGCAGCCAGTCCGGGACAGCGAACTACGAGCAGTACTTC
TRBJ2-3 TRBV6-5 NA NA CASSYGRGFTDTQYF TGTGCCAGCAGTTACGGGCGGGGATTCACAGATACGCAGTATTTT
TRBJ2-1 TRBV18 NA NA CASSPPSPSYNEQFF TGTGCCAGCTCACCACCCTCCCCTTCCTACAATGAGCAGTTCTTC
TRBJ2-2 TRBV24-1 NA NA CATDVLSALINTGELFF TGTGCCACCGATGTATTGAGTGCCTTGATTAACACCGGGGAGCTGTTTTTT
TRBJ2-7 TRBV7-9 NA NA CASNRTHYEQYF TGTGCCAGCAACCGGACACACTACGAGCAGTACTTC
TRBJ1-6 TRBV5-1 NA NA CASSLQWRDNSPLHF TGCGCCAGCAGCTTGCAGTGGCGGGATAATTCACCCCTCCACTTT
TRBJ1-5 TRBV19 NA NA CASSISSGGPNPPQHF TGTGCCAGTAGTATCTCATCGGGAGGCCCCAATCCCCCCCAGCATTTT
TRBJ2-7 TRBV5-1 NA NA CASSFESSAYEQYF TGCGCCAGCAGCTTTGAGAGTTCGGCCTACGAGCAGTACTTC
TRBJ2-1 TRBV11-2 NA NA CASSLVGIEQFF TGTGCCAGCAGCTTAGTCGGTATTGAGCAGTTCTTC
TRBJ2-3 TRBV18 NA TRBD1 CASSSGRGGLPSTDTQYF TGTGCCAGCTCATCCGGCCGAGGGGGCTTACCAAGCACAGATACGCAGTATTTT
TRBJ1-1 TRBV6-5 NA NA CASSKPGFTEAFF TGTGCCAGCAGTAAGCCAGGGTTCACTGAAGCTTTCTTT
TRBJ1-1 TRBV7-2 NA NA CASSYGTGFTEAFF TGTGCCAGCAGCTATGGCACAGGGTTCACTGAAGCTTTCTTT
TRBJ2-6 TRBV5-1 NA TRBD1 CASSPGQGLGANVLTF TGCGCCAGCAGCCCAGGACAGGGTTTGGGGGCCAACGTCCTGACTTTC
TRBJ2-3 TRBV10-2 NA TRBD2 CASRGLAGRRGTDTQYF TGCGCCAGCAGAGGACTAGCGGGGCGAAGGGGCACAGATACGCAGTATTTT
TRBJ2-3 TRBV4-1 NA TRBD2 CASSQEATLAGPDTQYF TGCGCCAGCAGCCAAGAAGCGACGCTAGCGGGGCCAGATACGCAGTATTTT
TRBJ2-3 TRBV7-2 NA NA CASARGDTQYF TGTGCCAGCGCGCGGGGAGATACGCAGTATTTT
TRBJ1-2 TRBV19 once NA CASTPPGGIYGYTF TGTGCCAGTACCCCCCCCGGAGGGATCTATGGCTACACCTTC